This paragraph reports one T cell receptor beta chain. A junction end diverges from the germline sequence, so it may reflect a read error. Other DNA variants within this sample encode the same CDR3. These data are taken from a study of blood T cell repertoires in COVID-19. TCRdb keeps only in-frame clones here, not all; method: immunoSEQ multiplex PCR. The sample carries about 530,000 clones, about 89% recorded once. Germline CDR1 reads MDHEN; CDR2 reads SYDVKM. The CDR3 is 13 residues long. Sequencing input: peripheral blood. The rearrangement links TRBV28 to TRBJ1-5; D possibly corresponds to TRBD1 (5 bases). This TCR derives from a woman aged 45 to 65 with COVID-19, enrolled during active disease. The CDR3 is CASNIARAQPQHF. CDR3 nucleotides: TGCGCCAGCAATATAGCCAGGGCCCAGCCCCAGCATTTT. Based on the CDR3 plus reference TRBV28 and TRBJ1-5, the full variable domain is DVKVTQSSRYLVKRTGEKVFLECVQDMDHENMFWYRQDPGLGLRLIYFSYDVKMKEKGDIPEGYSVSREKKERFSLILESASTNQTSMYLCASNIARAQPQHFGDGTRLSIL.